This T cell receptor beta chain was found in a study of blood T cell repertoires in COVID-19. Study overall: From the United States, Italy and Spain came samples of acute and convalescent COVID-19.

V trimming: 5 bases; J trimming: 4 bases; junction bases outside the gene matches: 6. Germline V gives CDR1 MDHEN, CDR2 SYDVKM. There are 14 residues in the CDR3. Data came from immunoSEQ multiplex PCR; TCRdb stores just in-frame clones and leaves some out. Of under 200,000 clones listed, roughly 90% were seen once; the top ten hold 9.5% to 12%. The source of this sequence is a woman aged 55-70 years with COVID-19, enrolled during active disease. Input material: peripheral blood. The chain combines TRBV28 with TRBJ2-3, with 7 bases aligning to TRBD2. The CDR3 reads CASSEGAGPDTQYF. The CDR3 DNA sequence: TGTGCCAGCAGTGAGGGAGCGGGGCCAGATACGCAGTATTTT.